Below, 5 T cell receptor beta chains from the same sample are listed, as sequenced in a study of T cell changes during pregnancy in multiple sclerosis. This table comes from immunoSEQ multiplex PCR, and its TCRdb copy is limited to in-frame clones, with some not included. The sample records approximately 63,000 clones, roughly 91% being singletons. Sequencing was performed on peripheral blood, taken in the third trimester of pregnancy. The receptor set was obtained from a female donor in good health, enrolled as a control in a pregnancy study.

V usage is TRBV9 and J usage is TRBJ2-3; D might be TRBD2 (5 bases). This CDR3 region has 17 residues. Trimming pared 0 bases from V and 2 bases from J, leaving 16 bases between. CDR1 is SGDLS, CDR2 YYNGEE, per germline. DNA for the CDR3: TGTGCCAGCAGCGTAGTCGGTCGTCTAGACTACACAGATACGCAGTATTTT. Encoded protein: CASSVVGRLDYTDTQYF.

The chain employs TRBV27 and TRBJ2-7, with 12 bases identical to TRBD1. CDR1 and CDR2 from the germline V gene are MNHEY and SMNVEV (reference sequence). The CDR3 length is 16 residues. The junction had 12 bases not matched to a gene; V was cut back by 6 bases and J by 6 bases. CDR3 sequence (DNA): TGTGCCAGCAGCCCAGAACCGGGACAGGGGGCGCTCGAGCAGTACTTC. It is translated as CASSPEPGQGALEQYF.

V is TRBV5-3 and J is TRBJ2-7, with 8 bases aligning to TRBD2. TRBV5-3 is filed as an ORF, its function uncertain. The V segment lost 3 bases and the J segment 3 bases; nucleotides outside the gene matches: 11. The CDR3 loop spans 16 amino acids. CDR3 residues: CARSWGLVGILYEQYF. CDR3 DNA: TGTGCCAGAAGCTGGGGACTAGTTGGGATTCTCTACGAGCAGTACTTC.

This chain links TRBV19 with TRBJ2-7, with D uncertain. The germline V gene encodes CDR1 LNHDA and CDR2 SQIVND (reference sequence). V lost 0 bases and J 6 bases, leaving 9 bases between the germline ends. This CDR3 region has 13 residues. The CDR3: CASSIDVVSEQYF. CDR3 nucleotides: TGTGCCAGTAGTATAGATGTGGTGAGCGAGCAGTACTTC.

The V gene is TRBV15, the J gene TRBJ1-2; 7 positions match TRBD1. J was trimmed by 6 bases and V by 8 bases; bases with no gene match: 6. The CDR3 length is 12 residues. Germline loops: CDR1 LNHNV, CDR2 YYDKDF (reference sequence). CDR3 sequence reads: CATSRGPDGYTF. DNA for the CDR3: TGTGCCACCTCGAGGGGGCCAGATGGCTACACCTTC.